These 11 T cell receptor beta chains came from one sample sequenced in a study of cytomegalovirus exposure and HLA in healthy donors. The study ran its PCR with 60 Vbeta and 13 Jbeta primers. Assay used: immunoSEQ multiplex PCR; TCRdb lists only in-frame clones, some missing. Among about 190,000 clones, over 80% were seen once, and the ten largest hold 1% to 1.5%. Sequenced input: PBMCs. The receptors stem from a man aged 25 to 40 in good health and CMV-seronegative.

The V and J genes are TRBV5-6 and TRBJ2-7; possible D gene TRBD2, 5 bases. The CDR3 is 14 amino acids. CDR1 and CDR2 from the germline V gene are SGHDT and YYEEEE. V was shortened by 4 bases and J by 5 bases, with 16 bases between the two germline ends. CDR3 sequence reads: CASSPTGITDEQYF. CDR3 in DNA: TGTGCCAGCAGCCCGACGGGAATCACGGACGAGCAGTACTTC.

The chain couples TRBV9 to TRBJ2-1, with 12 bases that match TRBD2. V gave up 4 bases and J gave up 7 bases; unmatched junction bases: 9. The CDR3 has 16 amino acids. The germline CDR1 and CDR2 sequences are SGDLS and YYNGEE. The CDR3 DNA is TGTGCCAGCAGCTTGAGCCCTAGCGGGAGGGTTAATGAGCAGTTCTTC. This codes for CASSLSPSGRVNEQFF.

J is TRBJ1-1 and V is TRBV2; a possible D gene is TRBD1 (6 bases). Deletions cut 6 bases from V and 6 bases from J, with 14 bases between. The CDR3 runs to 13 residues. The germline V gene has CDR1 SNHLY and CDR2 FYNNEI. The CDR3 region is CASSRGVNAEAFF. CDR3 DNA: TGTGCCAGCAGCAGGGGCGTTAACGCTGAAGCTTTCTTT.

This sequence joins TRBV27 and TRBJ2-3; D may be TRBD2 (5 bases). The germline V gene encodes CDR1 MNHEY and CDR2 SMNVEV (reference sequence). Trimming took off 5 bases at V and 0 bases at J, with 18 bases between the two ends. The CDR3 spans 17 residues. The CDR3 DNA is TGTGCCAGCAGTCCCTTATCGGGGTTCACTAGCACAGATACGCAGTATTTT. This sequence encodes CASSPLSGFTSTDTQYF.

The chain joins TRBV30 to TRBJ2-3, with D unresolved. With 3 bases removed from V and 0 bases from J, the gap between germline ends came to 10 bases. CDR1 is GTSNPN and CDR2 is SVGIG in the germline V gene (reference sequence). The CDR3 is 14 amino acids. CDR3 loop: CAWRQVTSTDTQYF. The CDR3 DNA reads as TGTGCCTGGAGGCAAGTGACTAGCACAGATACGCAGTATTTT.

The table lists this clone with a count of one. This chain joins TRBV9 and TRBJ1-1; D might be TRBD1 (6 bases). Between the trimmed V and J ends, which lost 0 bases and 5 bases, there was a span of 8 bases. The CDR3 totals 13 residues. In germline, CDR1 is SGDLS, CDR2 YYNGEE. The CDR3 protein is CASSVERGTEAFF. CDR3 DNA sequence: TGTGCCAGCAGCGTAGAGAGGGGGACTGAAGCTTTCTTT. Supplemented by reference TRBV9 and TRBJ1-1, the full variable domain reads DSGVTQTPKHLITATGQRVTLRCSPRSGDLSVYWYQQSLDQGLQFLIQYYNGEERAKGNILERFSAQQFPDLHSELNLSSLELGDSALYFCASSVERGTEAFFGQGTRLTVV.

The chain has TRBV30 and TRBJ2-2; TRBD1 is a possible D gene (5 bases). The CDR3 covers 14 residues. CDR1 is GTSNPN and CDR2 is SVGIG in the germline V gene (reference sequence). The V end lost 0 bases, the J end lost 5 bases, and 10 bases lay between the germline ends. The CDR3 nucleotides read TGTGCCTGGAGTGTACGCAGGGATACCGGGGAGCTGTTTTTT. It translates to CAWSVRRDTGELFF.

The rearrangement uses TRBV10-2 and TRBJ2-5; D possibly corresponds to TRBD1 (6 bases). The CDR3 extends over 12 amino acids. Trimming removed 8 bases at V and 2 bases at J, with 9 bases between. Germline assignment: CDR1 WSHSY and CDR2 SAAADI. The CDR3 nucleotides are TGCGCCAGCCAGGACAGACAAGAGACCCAGTACTTC. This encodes CASQDRQETQYF.

Here the CDR3 DNA reads TGTGCCAGCAGCCCCAGACTAGCGGGCTCCTACAATGAGCAGTTCTTC. It encodes CASSPRLAGSYNEQFF. The chain uses TRBV5-5 and TRBJ2-1, with 10 bases that match TRBD2. V shed 4 bases and J 0 bases; nucleotides not matched to a gene: 4. The CDR3 is 16 amino acids. CDR1 SGHKS and CDR2 YYEKEE come from the germline V gene (reference sequence).

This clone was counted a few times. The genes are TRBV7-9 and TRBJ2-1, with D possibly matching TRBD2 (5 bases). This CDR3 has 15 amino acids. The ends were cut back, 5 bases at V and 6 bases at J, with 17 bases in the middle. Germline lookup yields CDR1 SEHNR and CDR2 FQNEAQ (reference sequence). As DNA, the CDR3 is TGTGCCAGCAGCCATAAGGTCCGCCGGGGCAATGAGCAGTTCTTC. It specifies CASSHKVRRGNEQFF.

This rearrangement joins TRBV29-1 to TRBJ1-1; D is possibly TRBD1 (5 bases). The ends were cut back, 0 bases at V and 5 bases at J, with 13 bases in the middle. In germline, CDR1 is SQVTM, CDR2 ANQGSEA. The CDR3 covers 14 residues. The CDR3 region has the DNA TGCAGCGTTGAAGATCTCGGCAGGGTAACTGAAGCTTTCTTT. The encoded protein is CSVEDLGRVTEAFF.